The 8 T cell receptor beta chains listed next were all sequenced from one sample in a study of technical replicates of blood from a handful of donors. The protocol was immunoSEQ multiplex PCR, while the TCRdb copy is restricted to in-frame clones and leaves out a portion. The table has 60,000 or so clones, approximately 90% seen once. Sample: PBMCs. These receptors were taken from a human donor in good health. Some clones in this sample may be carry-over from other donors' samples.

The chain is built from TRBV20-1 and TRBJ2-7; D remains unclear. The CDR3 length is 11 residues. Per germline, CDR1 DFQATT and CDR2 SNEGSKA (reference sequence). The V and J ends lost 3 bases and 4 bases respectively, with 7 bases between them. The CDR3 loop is CSASPQYEQYF. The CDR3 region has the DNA TGCAGTGCTAGCCCCCAATACGAGCAGTACTTC.

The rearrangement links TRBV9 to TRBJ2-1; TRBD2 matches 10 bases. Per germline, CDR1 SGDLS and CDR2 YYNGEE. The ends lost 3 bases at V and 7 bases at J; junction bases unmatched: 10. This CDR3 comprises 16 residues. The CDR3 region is CASSEGGGLADNEQFF. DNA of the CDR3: TGTGCCAGCAGCGAGGGGGGAGGACTAGCGGATAATGAGCAGTTCTTC.

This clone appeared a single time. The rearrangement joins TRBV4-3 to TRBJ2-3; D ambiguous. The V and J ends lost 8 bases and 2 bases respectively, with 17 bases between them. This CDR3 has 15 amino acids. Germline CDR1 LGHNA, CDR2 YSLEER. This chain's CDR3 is CASANDPRNTDTQYF. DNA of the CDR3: TGCGCCAGCGCTAACGACCCGCGGAACACAGATACGCAGTATTTT.

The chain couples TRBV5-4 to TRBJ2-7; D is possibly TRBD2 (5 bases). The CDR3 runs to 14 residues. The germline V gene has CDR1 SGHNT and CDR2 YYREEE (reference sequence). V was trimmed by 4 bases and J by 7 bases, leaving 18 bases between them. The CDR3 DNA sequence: TGTGCCAGCAGCCCCTGGGAGAATAGACGGGAGCAGTACTTC. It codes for CASSPWENRREQYF.

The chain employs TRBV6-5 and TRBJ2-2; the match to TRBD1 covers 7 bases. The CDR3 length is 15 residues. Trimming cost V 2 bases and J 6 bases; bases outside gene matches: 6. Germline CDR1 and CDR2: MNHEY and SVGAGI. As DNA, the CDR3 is TGTGCCAGCAGTTACCGGGACAGATACGCCGGGGAGCTGTTTTTT. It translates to CASSYRDRYAGELFF.

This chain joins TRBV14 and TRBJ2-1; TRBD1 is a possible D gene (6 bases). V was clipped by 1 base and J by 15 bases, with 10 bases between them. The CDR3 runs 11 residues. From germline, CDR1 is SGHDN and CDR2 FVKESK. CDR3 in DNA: TGTGCCAGCAGCCAAGGGACAGAACCGTTCTTC. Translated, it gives CASSQGTEPFF.

CDR3 coding DNA: TGTGCCAGTAGTCCACAATCCGGGACTTTCACAGATACGCAGTATTTT. As protein: CASSPQSGTFTDTQYF. The chain combines TRBV19 with TRBJ2-3; D is perhaps TRBD2 (6 bases). Germline lookup yields CDR1 LNHDA and CDR2 SQIVND (reference sequence). The CDR3 loop spans 16 amino acids. Trimming took off 5 bases at V and 2 bases at J, with 17 bases between the two ends.

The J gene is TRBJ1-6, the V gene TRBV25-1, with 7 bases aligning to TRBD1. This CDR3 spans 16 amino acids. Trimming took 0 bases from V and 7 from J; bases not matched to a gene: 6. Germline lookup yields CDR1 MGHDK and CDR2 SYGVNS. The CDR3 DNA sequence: TGTGCCAGCAGTGAATATATGGGGACAGTCAATTCACCCCTCCACTTT. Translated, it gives CASSEYMGTVNSPLHF.